These T cell receptor beta chains were read from a single sample in a study of blood T cell repertoires in COVID-19. Profiled with immunoSEQ multiplex PCR; TCRdb holds only in-frame clones, not every one. The sample yields about 320,000 clones, around 89% seen once. Sequencing used peripheral blood. The receptor source for this set is a man aged 18 to 29 who had recovered from COVID-19. Each CDR3 is given with its conserved first and last residue. Fields, in order: J gene, D gene, V gene, CDR3 length, clone size, CDR3 protein, CDR3 DNA. The D gene is left open where the match is weak. Size values are once, few and many counts, or a class for expanded clones, and some rows have none.

J gene: TRBJ2-7; D gene: TRBD2; V gene: TRBV18; CDR3 length: 17; clone size: .; CDR3 protein: CASSPTRLAGDSYEQYF; CDR3 DNA: TGTGCCAGCTCACCTACGCGACTAGCGGGGGACTCCTACGAGCAGTACTTC
J gene: TRBJ1-5; D gene: TRBD1; V gene: TRBV25-1; CDR3 length: 14; clone size: .; CDR3 protein: CASSGTGGGQPQHF; CDR3 DNA: TGTGCCAGCAGTGGTACAGGGGGGGGTCAGCCCCAGCATTTT
J gene: TRBJ2-3; D gene: TRBD1; V gene: TRBV6-5; CDR3 length: 14; clone size: .; CDR3 protein: CASSYRDRRDTQYF; CDR3 DNA: TGTGCCAGCAGTTACCGGGACAGGAGGGATACGCAGTATTTT
J gene: TRBJ2-2; D gene: .; V gene: TRBV28; CDR3 length: 15; clone size: .; CDR3 protein: CASSFRGPAAGELFF; CDR3 DNA: TGTGCCAGCAGTTTCAGGGGACCCGCCGCCGGGGAGCTGTTTTTT
J gene: TRBJ2-1; D gene: TRBD2; V gene: TRBV7-2; CDR3 length: 17; clone size: once; CDR3 protein: CASSLRSRTSGGVGTFF; CDR3 DNA: TGTGCCAGCAGCTTAAGAAGCCGGACTAGCGGGGGCGTCGGGACGTTCTTC
J gene: TRBJ1-1; D gene: .; V gene: TRBV7-3; CDR3 length: 15; clone size: .; CDR3 protein: CASSGGPRGDTEAFF; CDR3 DNA: TGTGCCAGCAGCGGAGGGCCTCGGGGGGACACTGAAGCTTTCTTT
J gene: TRBJ2-1; D gene: .; V gene: TRBV9; CDR3 length: 16; clone size: .; CDR3 protein: CASSVGAGIPYNEQFF; CDR3 DNA: TGTGCCAGCAGCGTAGGGGCAGGGATCCCTTACAATGAGCAGTTCTTC
J gene: TRBJ1-1; D gene: .; V gene: TRBV14; CDR3 length: 13; clone size: .; CDR3 protein: CASANAGNTEAFF; CDR3 DNA: TGTGCCAGCGCCAACGCGGGGAACACTGAAGCTTTCTTT
J gene: TRBJ1-1; D gene: .; V gene: TRBV11-1; CDR3 length: 15; clone size: .; CDR3 protein: CASSPNMGEDTEAFF; CDR3 DNA: TGTGCCAGCAGCCCAAATATGGGGGAGGACACTGAAGCTTTCTTT
J gene: TRBJ1-3; D gene: .; V gene: TRBV7-6; CDR3 length: 13; clone size: .; CDR3 protein: CASSVSSGNTIYF; CDR3 DNA: TGTGCCAGCAGCGTTAGCTCTGGAAACACCATATATTTT
J gene: TRBJ1-6; D gene: TRBD1; V gene: TRBV5-8; CDR3 length: 16; clone size: .; CDR3 protein: CASSGMGQALNSPLHF; CDR3 DNA: TGTGCCAGCAGCGGGATGGGACAGGCCCTTAATTCACCCCTCCACTTT
J gene: TRBJ2-6; D gene: TRBD2; V gene: TRBV29-1; CDR3 length: 18; clone size: .; CDR3 protein: CSVEDPAGGGSGANVLTF; CDR3 DNA: TGCAGCGTTGAAGACCCGGCGGGGGGCGGGTCTGGGGCCAACGTCCTGACTTTC
J gene: TRBJ1-5; D gene: .; V gene: TRBV19; CDR3 length: 14; clone size: .; CDR3 protein: CASSYETGGEPQHF; CDR3 DNA: TGTGCCAGTAGCTACGAAACTGGCGGGGAGCCCCAGCATTTT